Included here is one TCR beta chain sequence, with context. The clone's antigen remains unknown. Base qualities are missing; no much larger clone stands one base away. The immunoSEQ Assay, a bias-controlled multiplex PCR, was used to amplify TCRbeta CDR3 regions from genomic DNA. On the authors' methods: The number of nucleated cells in each sample was estimated by amplification of reference gene primers within the assay. Sequence reads were collapsed and filtered to measure the absolute abundance of every unique TCRbeta CDR3 rearrangement. For each sample, productive Simpson clonality was calculated by taking the square root of Simpson's diversity index across productive rearrangements. The immuneACCESS repertoire file appears here via TCRdb, limited to in-frame rearrangements. These files lack a portion of the clones; in checked studies, under half of the deficit traces to unresolved V genes, and the cause of the others is not known. V and J calls and clone size are as listed in that table; D and trimming were resolved from the DNA. The sample contains approximately 160,000 clones, roughly 88% of them found a single time. The ten top clones hold approximately 1.3% of the sample.

These data belong to a study of blood T cell repertoires in COVID-19 (dated by TCRdb to about 2020). For the study in its entirety: Samples covering the acute and convalescent phases of COVID-19 were provided by collaborators in the United States, Italy and Spain. The prospective study material was composed of cDNA or gDNA derived from T cells, B-cell-depleted T cells, or PBMCs. The repertoires were released in a freely available public database intended as a resource for research on the immune response to SARS-CoV-2. Where available, HLA class I and class II types were obtained from metadata supplied by the sample provider rather than from assay-based typing. Deeply sampled blood TCRbeta repertoires from subjects exposed to, actively infected with, or recovered from COVID-19 were included in the dataset. Samples came from the ongoing ImmuneRACE study (first 160 participants) plus 1,254 subjects from 6 global collaborators. Sample metadata almost always included a de-identified subject ID, COVID-19 status, age in years and sex.

Samples from volunteer blood donors who had recovered from COVID-19 were contributed by a second Seattle source. The collaborating institutions used their own protocols to collect whole blood in K2EDTA tubes. For TCRbeta analysis, collaborators shipped samples in one of three forms: frozen whole blood, isolated PBMCs, or DNA extracted from either of those sample types. Study-level results and caveats: The quantity of clinical and demographic metadata differed by source and by participant and was supplied without curation.

The sample comprised peripheral blood. The receptor was derived from a man between 60 and 70 years old who had recovered from COVID-19.

The CDR3 amino acid sequence is: CASSQRQGAEQYF. The base sequence is TGTGCCAGCAGTCAGAGACAGGGGGCCGAGCAGTACTTC. The chain joins TRBV6-2 or TRBV6-3 to TRBJ2-7; 10 central bases correspond to TRBD1. The CDR3 covers 13 residues, taking in both the cysteine and the phenylalanine. CDR3 DNA is the only sequence kept; it has 39 bases, read in frame from the first base. After removal of 5 bases from V and 6 bases from J, the junction retains 4 bases not matched to a gene. As encoded in the germline V gene, CDR1 is MNHEY while CDR2 is SVGEGT.